These 32 T cell receptor beta chains were sequenced from one sample in a study of cytomegalovirus exposure and HLA in healthy donors. The study ran its PCR with 60 Vbeta and 13 Jbeta primers. The repertoire was sequenced with immunoSEQ multiplex PCR; TCRdb's copy has only in-frame clones and lacks some. Found here are under 130,000 clones; the top ten clones hold 3% to 3.5%. Sequenced: PBMCs. These receptors all come from a man between 35 and 55 years old in good health and CMV-seronegative.

The chain employs TRBV25-1 and TRBJ2-7; D is unresolved. V lost 6 bases and J lost 5, with 20 bases in between. Per the germline V gene, CDR1 is MGHDK and CDR2 is SYGVNS. There are 15 residues in the CDR3. In nucleotides, the CDR3 is TGTGCCAGCAGCCTCGCGGTGGCCTTTCGGGACGAGCAGTACTTC. Protein: CASSLAVAFRDEQYF.

V and J are TRBV18 and TRBJ2-5; D may be TRBD2 (6 bases). This CDR3 contains 14 residues. CDR1 is KGHSH and CDR2 is LQKENI in the germline V gene. Trimming removed 8 bases from V and 5 bases from J, with 18 bases in between. As DNA, the CDR3 is TGTGCCAGCACGCGGACAAATGGAGGGGAGACCCAGTACTTC. Translation gives CASTRTNGGETQYF.

This sequence joins TRBV6-5 and TRBJ1-2; 8 bases line up with TRBD1. This CDR3 is built from 14 residues. CDR1 is MNHEY, CDR2 SVGAGI, per germline. The J segment lost 3 bases and the V segment lost 5 bases, leaving 5 bases of the junction unmatched. The CDR3 bases are TGTGCCAGCAGTGCAGGACAGGGACACTATGGCTACACCTTC. Its protein is CASSAGQGHYGYTF.

The rearrangement uses TRBV5-6 and TRBJ2-7; TRBD1 might be the D (5 bases). The germline CDR1 and CDR2 sequences are SGHDT and YYEEEE. CDR3 size: 15 residues. The V and J ends lost 1 base and 6 bases respectively, with 17 bases between them. The CDR3 region is CASSLSGPGIAEQYF. CDR3 DNA sequence: TGTGCCAGCAGCTTGTCAGGGCCTGGGATTGCCGAGCAGTACTTC.

This sequence joins TRBV19 and TRBJ1-5, with unresolved D. Germline CDR1 is LNHDA and CDR2 is SQIVND (reference sequence). V was cut by 0 bases and J by 13 bases, with 10 bases left in between. The CDR3 extends over 12 amino acids. DNA for the CDR3: TGTGCCAGTAGTATAGATCAGTCCCGACAGCATTTT. Protein sequence: CASSIDQSRQHF.

This chain links TRBV1 with TRBJ2-7; the table's D call of TRBD2 was not tested on the DNA. TRBV1 is listed as a pseudogene. CDR3 size: 20 residues. For the CDR3, the DNA is TGCACCAGCAGCCAAGCTAACTACACTAGCGGGAGGGCCGAGGGGGGCGAGCAGTACTTC. Its translation: CTSSQANYTSGRAEGGEQYF.

This sequence joins TRBV28 and TRBJ2-1, with TRBD1 matching over 7 bases. J lost 1 base, V lost 5 bases, and 8 bases had no gene match. The CDR3 runs 16 residues. Germline lookup yields CDR1 MDHEN and CDR2 SYDVKM. CDR3 DNA sequence: TGTGCCAGCAGTCTGTGGACAGGAGCGTCCTACAATGAGCAGTTCTTC. It codes for CASSLWTGASYNEQFF. Full variable domain (outside the CDR3, taken from reference TRBV28 and TRBJ2-1): DVKVTQSSRYLVKRTGEKVFLECVQDMDHENMFWYRQDPGLGLRLIYFSYDVKMKEKGDIPEGYSVSREKKERFSLILESASTNQTSMYLCASSLWTGASYNEQFFGPGTRLTVL.

The gene calls are TRBV6-5 and TRBJ2-5, with D possibly being TRBD1 (5 bases). V shed 0 bases and J shed 5 bases, with 7 bases lying between them. CDR1 MNHEY and CDR2 SVGAGI come from the germline V gene. The CDR3 spans 13 residues. The CDR3 sequence: CASSYSGRETQYF. The CDR3 DNA is TGTGCCAGCAGTTACTCGGGGCGCGAGACCCAGTACTTC.

The chain has TRBV7-2 and TRBJ2-1, with TRBD1 as a possible D gene (6 bases). CDR3 length: 13 residues. In germline, CDR1 is SGHTA, CDR2 FQGNSA. V was cut by 4 bases and J by 7 bases, with 11 bases left in between. CDR3 sequence: CASSSGQSNEQFF. CDR3 in DNA: TGTGCCAGCAGCTCCGGACAGTCGAATGAGCAGTTCTTC.

The J gene is TRBJ1-2, the V gene TRBV6-1; D is uncertain. The V gene lost 2 bases and the J gene lost 8 bases, with 6 bases spanning the gap. This CDR3 spans 11 amino acids. CDR1 MNHNS and CDR2 SASEGT come from the germline V gene. The CDR3 DNA reads as TGTGCCAGCAGTGAACTACGCGGCTACACCTTC. As protein: CASSELRGYTF.

V usage is TRBV30 and J usage is TRBJ2-3; 16 nucleotides agree with TRBD2. This CDR3 comprises 16 residues. CDR1 and CDR2 from the germline V gene are GTSNPN and SVGIG (reference sequence). Trimming at V came to 1 base and at J to 5 bases, leaving 3 bases not matched to a gene. This CDR3 reads CAWSAGLAGGGDTQYF. Here the CDR3 DNA reads TGTGCCTGGAGTGCGGGACTAGCGGGGGGGGGAGATACGCAGTATTTT.

Concerning this clone: Other DNA sequences of this sample code for an identical CDR3. The V and J genes are TRBV5-1 and TRBJ2-7; possibly TRBD2 for D (5 bases). The germline V and J ends were trimmed by 0 bases and 3 bases, with 13 bases remaining between them. The CDR3 has 15 residues. Germline V gene lookup returns CDR1 SGHRS and CDR2 YFSETQ. The CDR3 bases are TGCGCCAGCAGCTTGGGAGGGCTTCCAAGCTACGAGCAGTACTTC. Translated, it gives CASSLGGLPSYEQYF.

The chain links TRBV19 to TRBJ2-1; 15 positions agree with TRBD2. The germline gives CDR1 LNHDA, CDR2 SQIVND (reference sequence). J gave up 7 bases and V 6 bases, and 4 bases lay outside the gene matches. The CDR3 extends over 15 amino acids. As DNA, the CDR3 is TGTGCCAGTAGAACCGGGACTAGCGGGAGGAATGAGCAGTTCTTC. Residues: CASRTGTSGRNEQFF.

This chain joins TRBV6-6 and TRBJ1-1; D is perhaps TRBD1 (5 bases). The V end was cut by 2 bases, the J end by 4 bases, with 14 bases between. Looked up from germline, CDR1 is MNHNY and CDR2 is SVGAGI (reference sequence). The CDR3 extends over 15 amino acids. CDR3 sequence reads: CASSYTPSQGTEAFF. In nucleotides, the CDR3 is TGTGCCAGCAGTTACACGCCCTCTCAGGGCACTGAAGCTTTCTTT.

The V call is TRBV9, the J call TRBJ2-7, with 10 bases lining up with TRBD2. The CDR3 runs to 17 residues. V trimming: 0 bases; J trimming: 4 bases; junction bases outside the gene matches: 10. Germline V gene data show CDR1 as SGDLS and CDR2 as YYNGEE. The CDR3 spells CASSVGFLGTSAYEQYF. In DNA form, the CDR3 reads TGTGCCAGCAGCGTAGGGTTTTTGGGGACTAGCGCATACGAGCAGTACTTC. The variable domain in full, with the rest retrieved from reference TRBV9 and TRBJ2-7, is DSGVTQTPKHLITATGQRVTLRCSPRSGDLSVYWYQQSLDQGLQFLIQYYNGEERAKGNILERFSAQQFPDLHSELNLSSLELGDSALYFCASSVGFLGTSAYEQYFGPGTRLTVT.

J is TRBJ2-7 and V is TRBV7-2, with 12 bases matching TRBD2. With 4 bases clipped from V and 4 bases from J, the junction kept 5 bases outside the gene matches. This CDR3 comprises 15 residues. Germline V gene data show CDR1 as SGHTA and CDR2 as FQGNSA. CDR3 DNA sequence: TGTGCCAGCAGCTACACTAGCGGGGGGCTTTACGAGCAGTACTTC. Protein product: CASSYTSGGLYEQYF.

The V and J genes are TRBV5-6 and TRBJ1-1; D might be TRBD1 (5 bases). The CDR3 is 14 amino acids. Trimming took 0 bases from V and 2 from J, leaving 8 bases between them. Germline CDR1 is SGHDT and CDR2 is YYEEEE. The CDR3 DNA follows: TGTGCCAGCAGCTTGGTAGGGACTAACACTGAAGCTTTCTTT. The encoded protein is CASSLVGTNTEAFF.

The chain is built from TRBV10-3 and TRBJ1-2; 7 bases match TRBD1. CDR3 length: 15 residues. Germline CDR1 ENHRY, CDR2 SYGVKD. V shed 3 bases and J 0 bases; nucleotides not matched to a gene: 4. CDR3 region: CAISDGQGANYGYTF. The DNA of the CDR3 is TGTGCCATCAGTGATGGGCAGGGGGCTAACTATGGCTACACCTTC.

The chain carries TRBV14 and TRBJ1-6; no definite D call. The germline CDR1 and CDR2 sequences are SGHDN and FVKESK. The V end lost 4 bases, the J end lost 7 bases, and 11 bases lay between the germline ends. This CDR3 region has 14 residues. This CDR3 is CASSLRTSNSPLHF. In DNA, the CDR3 is TGTGCCAGCAGCCTCAGAACCTCGAATTCACCCCTCCACTTT.

The CDR3 is CAWSARTSGRGGEQFF. The CDR3 nucleotides read TGTGCCTGGAGTGCCCGGACTAGCGGGAGAGGGGGGGAGCAGTTCTTC. The V gene is TRBV30, the J gene TRBJ2-1; the match to TRBD2 covers 13 bases. This CDR3 has 16 amino acids. CDR1 and CDR2 from the germline V gene are GTSNPN and SVGIG (reference sequence). J was trimmed by 10 bases and V by 1 base; bases with no gene match: 10.

J is TRBJ2-1 and V is TRBV4-1, with D perhaps matching TRBD1 (5 bases). V was pared by 1 base and J by 2 bases, with 9 bases between. CDR1 and CDR2 from the germline V gene are MGHRA and YSYEKL. The CDR3 covers 15 residues. CDR3: CASSQVDTPYNEQFF. CDR3 nucleotides: TGCGCCAGCAGCCAAGTGGACACCCCCTACAATGAGCAGTTCTTC.

The chain is built from TRBV28 and TRBJ2-3; TRBD2 matches at 11 bases. The CDR3 has 14 amino acids. CDR1 is MDHEN, CDR2 SYDVKM, per germline. V gave up 5 bases and J gave up 4 bases; unmatched junction bases: 2. In DNA, the CDR3 is TGTGCCAGCAGTACTAGCGGGAGCCCAGATACGCAGTATTTT. Protein product: CASSTSGSPDTQYF.

The chain combines TRBV6-6 with TRBJ2-7, with D perhaps matching TRBD2 (5 bases). This CDR3 comprises 13 residues. Per germline, CDR1 MNHNY and CDR2 SVGAGI (reference sequence). Trimming took 4 bases from V and 2 from J, leaving 9 bases between them. CDR3 sequence (DNA): TGTGCCAGCAGTTTGGACGGGACCTACGAGCAGTACTTC. Translation: CASSLDGTYEQYF.

This sequence joins TRBV10-1 and TRBJ1-4, with D unresolved. Trimming left V 6 bases short and J 7 bases short, with 21 bases between. The CDR3 totals 16 residues. The germline V gene encodes CDR1 WNHNN and CDR2 SYGVQD (reference sequence). As DNA, the CDR3 is TGCGCCAGCAGGGGCCGTCAACTGCCCTCTCCTGAAAAACTGTTTTTT. Translating it yields CASRGRQLPSPEKLFF.

The chain couples TRBV7-2 to TRBJ1-3, with 8 bases that match TRBD1. CDR3 length: 14 amino acids. V shed 5 bases and J 2 bases; nucleotides not matched to a gene: 2. Per the germline V gene, CDR1 is SGHTA and CDR2 is FQGNSA. CDR3 loop: CASSPQGAGNTIYF. The CDR3 nucleotides read TGTGCCAGCAGCCCACAGGGGGCTGGAAACACCATATATTTT. Supplemented by reference TRBV7-2 and TRBJ1-3, the full variable domain reads GAGVSQSPSNKVTEKGKDVELRCDPISGHTALYWYRQSLGQGLEFLIYFQGNSAPDKSGLPSDRFSAERTGGSVSTLTIQRTQQEDSAVYLCASSPQGAGNTIYFGEGSWLTVV.

The CDR3 region has the DNA TGTGCCAGCAGCTCCTGGGAGGGCCACGAGCAGTACTTC. It is translated as CASSSWEGHEQYF. V and J are TRBV7-8 and TRBJ2-7; 7 bases are a match to TRBD2. The V gene end was trimmed by 4 bases and the J gene end by 5 bases; junction bases not matched to a gene: 5. Germline V gives CDR1 SGHVS, CDR2 FQNEAQ. CDR3 length: 13 residues.

The chain employs TRBV5-4 and TRBJ1-1; unclear D gene. Germline CDR1 reads SGHNT; CDR2 reads YYREEE (reference sequence). The CDR3 runs to 14 residues. Trimming removed 2 bases from V and 4 bases from J, with 12 bases in between. Written as DNA, the CDR3 is TGTGCCAGCAGCTTCGGAGGGCCTTTCACTGAAGCTTTCTTT. Amino acid sequence: CASSFGGPFTEAFF.

V gene TRBV18 combines with J gene TRBJ2-1, with 8 bases aligning to TRBD1. The CDR3 runs to 14 residues. CDR1 is KGHSH, CDR2 LQKENI, per germline. Trimming removed 3 bases from V and 7 bases from J; junction bases left unmatched: 5. CDR3: CASSPRQGSNEQFF. The CDR3 DNA sequence: TGTGCCAGCTCACCGCGACAGGGGAGTAATGAGCAGTTCTTC.

The chain uses TRBV29-1 and TRBJ2-7; 9 bases fit TRBD1. The CDR3 sequence is 15 residues long. The germline V gene has CDR1 SQVTM and CDR2 ANQGSEA. J was trimmed by 2 bases and V by 1 base; bases with no gene match: 6. The CDR3 nucleotides are TGCAGCGTTGAAGGGGACAGGGTTAACACCTACGAGCAGTACTTC. Its protein product is CSVEGDRVNTYEQYF.

This chain joins TRBV7-2 and TRBJ1-5; 7 bases match TRBD1. The length of the CDR3 is 15 residues. V shed 1 base, J shed 3 bases, and the junction held 3 bases outside the gene matches. Germline V lookup: CDR1 SGHTA, CDR2 FQGNSA. The CDR3 here is CASSLGQGVNQPQHF. CDR3 in DNA: TGTGCCAGCAGCTTAGGGCAGGGGGTCAATCAGCCCCAGCATTTT.

The chain is built from TRBV19 and TRBJ1-2; D gene uncertain. Germline CDR1 and CDR2: LNHDA and SQIVND (reference sequence). The V and J ends lost 4 bases and 1 base respectively, with 10 bases between them. The CDR3 sequence is 14 residues long. The CDR3 is CASSSSTVNYGYTF. CDR3 nucleotides: TGTGCCAGTAGTAGCTCTACAGTTAACTATGGCTACACCTTC.

The gene calls are TRBV10-2 and TRBJ1-5; D may be TRBD1 (6 bases). Germline CDR1 and CDR2: WSHSY and SAAADI. The CDR3 has 15 amino acids. V lost 10 bases, J lost 4 bases, and 20 bases lay in between. This chain's CDR3 is CATSREGRGNQPQHF. In DNA form, the CDR3 reads TGCGCCACCTCTCGGGAGGGCAGGGGAAATCAGCCCCAGCATTTT.